This T cell receptor (beta chain) originates from a study of beta chain features in type 1 diabetes. About the research overall: Similarity in age, gender and cell yields was seen between patients and healthy donors. Study outcomes and limitations: Moderate but significant shortening of TCRB CDR3s was recorded in all four CD4+ subsets from Type 1 diabetes patients. It was among patients, rather than healthy donors, that naive, central memory and Treg TCRB repertoires appeared more similar.

Expressed TCRB transcripts were sequenced because the entire RNA isolate underwent reverse transcription. The data were produced by immunoSEQ multiplex PCR, yet TCRdb's version contains in-frame clones alone and is incomplete. This sample has about 280,000 clones, with 15% found just once. This clone was counted between two and nine times. Its antigen is not known. J lost 5 bases, V lost 4 bases, and 11 bases had no gene match. Germline V lookup: CDR1 SGHRS, CDR2 YFSETQ. CDR3 size: 16 residues. Sorted populations were all over 98% pure. The sequence was obtained from a man aged 18 to 29 with type 1 diabetes. The sample was naive CD4+ T cells from blood. The V gene is TRBV5-1, the J gene TRBJ2-2, with 7 nucleotides matching TRBD1. The CDR3 spells CASSPGRTGATGELFF. In nucleotides, the CDR3 is TGCGCCAGCAGCCCGGGCAGGACAGGTGCGACCGGGGAGCTGTTTTTT.